Listed below are T cell receptor beta chains from one sample, sequenced in a study of STAT5B mutations in CD4+ large granular lymphocyte leukemia. Assay used: immunoSEQ multiplex PCR; TCRdb lists only in-frame clones, some missing. Found here are about 30,000 clones, under 85% of them singletons; the top ten hold around 2.3%. The sequencing input was CD4+ T cells from blood buffy coats. Receptors were obtained from a human donor in good health. The CDR3 runs from the conserved cysteine through the conserved F or W. D genes are given only for firm matches. Rows give clone size only sometimes, using once, few, many, or a class for an expanded clone.

D,J,V,size,CDR3,DNA
-,TRBJ1-5,TRBV6-6,-,CASSHADNQPQHF,TGTGCCAGCAGTCACGCCGACAATCAGCCCCAGCATTTT
-,TRBJ1-1,TRBV29-1,-,CSADWGAYGTEAFF,TGCAGCGCTGACTGGGGCGCTTATGGCACTGAAGCTTTCTTT
-,TRBJ2-5,TRBV7-2,-,CASSPPRETQYF,TGTGCCAGCAGCCCCCCCAGGGAGACCCAGTACTTC
-,TRBJ2-7,TRBV6-5,-,CASRGSGFYEQYF,TGTGCCAGCAGGGGAAGCGGCTTCTACGAGCAGTACTTC
-,TRBJ1-5,TRBV2,few,CASTLHQGQPQHF,TGTGCCAGCACCCTTCATCAGGGACAGCCCCAGCATTTT
TRBD2,TRBJ2-2,TRBV6-6,-,CASSIIAGANTGELFF,TGTGCCAGCAGTATCATAGCGGGGGCCAACACCGGGGAGCTGTTTTTT
TRBD1,TRBJ2-3,TRBV2,-,CASSEDRAPTQYF,TGTGCCAGCAGCGAAGACAGGGCTCCTACGCAGTATTTT
-,TRBJ2-1,TRBV10-2,-,CASSELGRRNEQFF,TGCGCCAGCAGTGAGTTGGGACGAAGAAATGAGCAGTTCTTC
TRBD1,TRBJ2-7,TRBV7-6,few,CASSLGTGGTEQYF,TGTGCCAGCAGCTTAGGGACAGGGGGCACAGAGCAGTACTTC
TRBD2,TRBJ2-1,TRBV19,-,CASSMSVVAGNEQFF,TGTGCCAGTAGTATGTCAGTTGTAGCGGGAAATGAGCAGTTCTTC
TRBD2,TRBJ2-2,TRBV11-2,-,CASRPGTRGTGELFF,TGTGCCAGCAGGCCCGGGACTAGAGGAACCGGGGAGCTGTTTTTT
-,TRBJ1-5,TRBV6-5,-,CASSYLSGGNQPQHF,TGTGCCAGCAGTTACTTGAGTGGGGGCAATCAGCCCCAGCATTTT
-,TRBJ2-7,TRBV5-1,-,CASSELGQTYEQYF,TGCGCCAGCAGCGAATTGGGGCAGACGTACGAGCAGTACTTC
TRBD1,TRBJ1-3,TRBV4-2,-,CASSQDDSDRAGNTIYF,TGTGCCAGCAGCCAAGACGATTCGGACAGGGCTGGAAACACCATATATTTT
-,TRBJ2-4,TRBV10-2,-,CASADSPKNIQYF,TGCGCCAGTGCCGACAGCCCCAAAAACATTCAGTACTTC
TRBD1,TRBJ1-3,TRBV7-9,-,CASSLQGASGNTIYF,TGTGCCAGCAGCTTACAGGGGGCGTCTGGAAACACCATATATTTT
-,TRBJ2-3,TRBV28,-,CASGRGGLTGTDTQYF,TGTGCCAGCGGGAGAGGGGGTCTAACGGGCACAGATACGCAGTATTTT
-,TRBJ1-2,TRBV5-1,-,CASSFGEYGYTF,TGCGCCAGCAGCTTTGGGGAGTATGGCTACACCTTC
-,TRBJ2-5,TRBV29-1,-,CSVEGPGRQETQYF,TGCAGCGTTGAAGGGCCGGGCCGCCAAGAGACCCAGTACTTC
-,TRBJ1-2,TRBV30,-,CAWSDRDYGYTF,TGTGCCTGGAGTGACAGGGACTATGGCTACACCTTC
TRBD2,TRBJ2-1,TRBV11-3,once,CASSLSSGRGSEQFF,TGTGCCAGCAGCTTGAGTAGCGGGAGAGGGAGTGAGCAGTTCTTC
TRBD1,TRBJ1-2,TRBV28,-,CASRPNRGGNYGYTF,TGTGCCAGCAGGCCCAACAGGGGAGGTAACTATGGCTACACCTTC
-,TRBJ1-4,TRBV30,-,CAWSVGSREKLFF,TGTGCCTGGAGTGTGGGAAGCAGGGAAAAACTGTTTTTT
TRBD2,TRBJ2-1,TRBV29-1,-,CSVLSGGYNNEQFF,TGCAGCGTTTTGTCGGGAGGCTATAACAATGAGCAGTTCTTC
-,TRBJ1-5,TRBV27,few,CASSLDGRTGQPQHF,TGTGCCAGCAGTTTAGATGGGCGGACGGGTCAGCCCCAGCATTTT
TRBD2,TRBJ2-1,TRBV19,once,CASSIDSAGASNNEQFF,TGTGCCAGTAGTATAGACTCAGCGGGGGCCTCAAACAATGAGCAGTTCTTC
-,TRBJ2-7,TRBV15,-,CATSREPWGSEQYF,TGTGCCACCAGCAGAGAACCGTGGGGATCCGAGCAGTACTTC
TRBD1,TRBJ1-6,TRBV7-2,once,CASSLSGTDNNSPLHF,TGTGCCAGCAGCTTATCCGGGACAGATAATAATTCACCCCTCCACTTT
TRBD1,TRBJ1-2,TRBV7-2,-,CASSSTGVAYTF,TGTGCCAGCAGCTCTACAGGGGTCGCCTACACCTTC
-,TRBJ1-5,TRBV5-6,-,CASSSTRDGNQPQHF,TGTGCCAGCAGCTCGACCAGGGACGGGAATCAGCCCCAGCATTTT
-,TRBJ2-3,TRBV5-1,-,CASSLRGLPTDTQYF,TGCGCCAGCAGCTTGAGGGGTCTCCCCACAGATACGCAGTATTTT
-,TRBJ2-1,TRBV5-6,few,CASSLYRGEQFF,TGTGCCAGCAGCTTGTATCGGGGAGAGCAGTTCTTC
-,TRBJ2-6,TRBV27,-,CASSLVPGRNSGANVLTF,TGTGCCAGCAGTCTAGTACCAGGACGGAACTCTGGGGCCAACGTCCTGACTTTC
TRBD2,TRBJ2-5,TRBV6-5,-,CASSSWTSGRETQYF,TGTGCCAGCAGTTCCTGGACTAGCGGGAGGGAGACCCAGTACTTC
-,TRBJ1-1,TRBV10-3,few,CAISQDTEAFF,TGTGCCATCAGTCAGGACACTGAAGCTTTCTTT
-,TRBJ1-3,TRBV7-6,-,CASSLNPGISGNTIYF,TGTGCCAGCAGCTTAAACCCGGGGATCTCTGGAAACACCATATATTTT
-,TRBJ1-5,TRBV6-6,-,CASSRGQGGGNQPQHF,TGTGCCAGCAGCCGGGGCCAAGGGGGAGGCAATCAGCCCCAGCATTTT
-,TRBJ1-1,TRBV7-2,-,CASSLVSQNTEAFF,TGTGCCAGCAGCTTAGTCAGTCAGAACACTGAAGCTTTCTTT
-,TRBJ2-7,TRBV6-5,few,CASSYSQQGFREQYF,TGTGCCAGCAGTTATTCTCAGCAGGGCTTCCGCGAGCAGTACTTC
-,TRBJ2-1,TRBV7-2,-,CASSDPNSPSSYNEQFF,TGTGCCAGCAGCGACCCTAATAGCCCTAGCTCCTACAATGAGCAGTTCTTC
TRBD1,TRBJ1-1,TRBV30,-,CAWNDRGGTEAFF,TGTGCCTGGAACGACAGGGGGGGGACTGAAGCTTTCTTT
-,TRBJ2-7,TRBV19,-,CAASRGATLVDEQYF,TGTGCCGCGAGTCGGGGGGCTACGCTGGTCGACGAGCAGTACTTC
-,TRBJ2-3,TRBV4-2,few,CASSLRGPGATDTQYF,TGTGCCAGCAGCCTCCGGGGGCCAGGGGCCACAGATACGCAGTATTTT
-,TRBJ2-7,TRBV4-1,-,CASSQVGNSPIAYEQYF,TGCGCCAGCAGCCAAGTTGGCAACAGCCCCATAGCCTACGAGCAGTACTTC
-,TRBJ2-7,TRBV10-3,-,CAISPRGANEQYF,TGTGCCATCAGCCCTCGGGGGGCTAACGAGCAGTACTTC
-,TRBJ2-2,TRBV5-4,-,CASSLGASGFGGELFF,TGTGCCAGCAGCTTGGGTGCCTCAGGATTTGGCGGGGAGCTGTTTTTT
TRBD1,TRBJ1-6,TRBV25-1,-,CASSEIGQGNSPLHF,TGTGCCAGCAGTGAAATTGGACAGGGGAATTCACCCCTCCACTTT
-,TRBJ1-2,TRBV9,once,CASSVEGSGFYGYTF,TGTGCCAGCAGCGTAGAGGGGAGTGGCTTCTATGGCTACACCTTC